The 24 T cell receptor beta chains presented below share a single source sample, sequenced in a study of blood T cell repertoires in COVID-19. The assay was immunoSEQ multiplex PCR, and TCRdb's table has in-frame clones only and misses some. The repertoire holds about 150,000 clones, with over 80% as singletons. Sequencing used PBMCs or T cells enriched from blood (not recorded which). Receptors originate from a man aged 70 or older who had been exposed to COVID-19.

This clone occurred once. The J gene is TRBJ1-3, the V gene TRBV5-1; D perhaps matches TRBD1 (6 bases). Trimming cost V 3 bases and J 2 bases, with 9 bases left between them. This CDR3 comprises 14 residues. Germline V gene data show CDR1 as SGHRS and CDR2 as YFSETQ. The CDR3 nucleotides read TGCGCCAGCAGCTCAGGGGTGACTGGAAACACCATATATTTT. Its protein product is CASSSGVTGNTIYF. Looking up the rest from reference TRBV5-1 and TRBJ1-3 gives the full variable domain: KAGVTQTPRYLIKTRGQQVTLSCSPISGHRSVSWYQQTPGQGLQFLFEYFSETQRNKGNFPGRFSGRQFSNSRSEMNVSTLELGDSALYLCASSSGVTGNTIYFGEGSWLTVV.

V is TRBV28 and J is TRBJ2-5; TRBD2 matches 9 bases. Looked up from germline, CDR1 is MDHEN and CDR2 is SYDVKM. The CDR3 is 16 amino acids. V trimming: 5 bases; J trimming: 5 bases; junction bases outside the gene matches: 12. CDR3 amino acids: CASSPALAGRKETQYF. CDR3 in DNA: TGTGCCAGCAGTCCCGCCCTAGCGGGAAGGAAGGAGACCCAGTACTTC.

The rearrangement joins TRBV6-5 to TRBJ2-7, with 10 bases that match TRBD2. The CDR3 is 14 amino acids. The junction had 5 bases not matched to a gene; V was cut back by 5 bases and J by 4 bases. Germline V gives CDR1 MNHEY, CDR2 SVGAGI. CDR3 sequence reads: CASSTPGLAYEQYF. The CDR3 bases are TGTGCCAGCAGTACGCCGGGACTAGCGTACGAGCAGTACTTC.

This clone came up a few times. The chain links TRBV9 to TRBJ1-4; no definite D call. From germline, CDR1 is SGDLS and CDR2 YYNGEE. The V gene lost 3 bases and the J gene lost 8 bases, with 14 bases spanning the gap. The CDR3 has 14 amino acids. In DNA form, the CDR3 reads TGTGCCAGCAGCGGATCTAGGCCCGGGGAAAAACTGTTTTTT. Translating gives CASSGSRPGEKLFF.

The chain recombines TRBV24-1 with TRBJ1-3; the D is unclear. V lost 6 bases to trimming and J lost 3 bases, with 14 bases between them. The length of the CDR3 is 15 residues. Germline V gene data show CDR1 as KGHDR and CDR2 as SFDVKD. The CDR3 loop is CATSSPVLFGNTIYF. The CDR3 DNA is TGTGCCACCAGTAGTCCGGTCCTCTTTGGAAACACCATATATTTT.

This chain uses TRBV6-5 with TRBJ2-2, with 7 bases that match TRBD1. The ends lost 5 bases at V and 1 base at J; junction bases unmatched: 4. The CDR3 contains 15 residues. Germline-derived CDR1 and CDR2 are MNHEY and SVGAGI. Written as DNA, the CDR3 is TGTGCCAGCAGTCCCCGACAGGGGAACACCGGGGAGCTGTTTTTT. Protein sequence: CASSPRQGNTGELFF.

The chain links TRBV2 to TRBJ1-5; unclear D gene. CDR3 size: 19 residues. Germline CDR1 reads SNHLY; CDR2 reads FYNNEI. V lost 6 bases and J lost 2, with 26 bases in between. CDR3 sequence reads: CASSRTIQVLLGGNQPQHF. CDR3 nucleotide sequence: TGTGCCAGCAGCCGTACTATTCAGGTCCTCCTCGGGGGCAATCAGCCCCAGCATTTT.

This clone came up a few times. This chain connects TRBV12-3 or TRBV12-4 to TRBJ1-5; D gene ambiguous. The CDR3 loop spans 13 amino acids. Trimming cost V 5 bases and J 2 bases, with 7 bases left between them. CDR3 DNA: TGTGCCAGCAGTGAGCCGGGCAATCAGCCCCAGCATTTT. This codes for CASSEPGNQPQHF.

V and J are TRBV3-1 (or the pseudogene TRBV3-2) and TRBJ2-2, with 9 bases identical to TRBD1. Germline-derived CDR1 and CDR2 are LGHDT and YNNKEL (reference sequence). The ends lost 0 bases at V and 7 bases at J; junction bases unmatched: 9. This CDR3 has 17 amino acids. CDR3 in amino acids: CASSQDLGTGYFGELFF. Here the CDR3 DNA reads TGTGCCAGCAGCCAAGATCTAGGGACAGGGTATTTCGGGGAGCTGTTTTTT.

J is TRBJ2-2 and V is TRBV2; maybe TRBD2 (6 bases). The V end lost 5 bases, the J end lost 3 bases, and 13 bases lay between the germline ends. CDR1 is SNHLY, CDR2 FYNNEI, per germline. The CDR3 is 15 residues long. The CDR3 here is CASSHGRKDTGELFF. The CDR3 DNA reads TGTGCCAGCAGTCACGGGAGAAAGGACACCGGGGAGCTGTTTTTT.

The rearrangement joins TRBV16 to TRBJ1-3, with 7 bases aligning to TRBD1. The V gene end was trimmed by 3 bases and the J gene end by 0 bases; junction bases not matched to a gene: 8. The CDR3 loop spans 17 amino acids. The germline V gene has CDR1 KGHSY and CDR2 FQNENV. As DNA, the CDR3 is TGTGCCAGCAGCCAGAACCCGGGACAGCTCTCTGGAAACACCATATATTTT. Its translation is CASSQNPGQLSGNTIYF.

CDR3 region: CATSTDRGPYNEQFF. In DNA, the CDR3 is TGTGCCACCAGCACAGACAGGGGCCCCTACAATGAGCAGTTCTTC. J is TRBJ2-1 and V is TRBV15; 8 bases align to TRBD1. J was trimmed by 2 bases and V by 4 bases; bases with no gene match: 4. CDR1 and CDR2 (germline): LNHNV, YYDKDF (reference sequence). CDR3 length: 15 amino acids. Full variable domain (missing parts from reference TRBV15 and TRBJ2-1): DAMVIQNPRYQVTQFGKPVTLSCSQTLNHNVMYWYQQKSSQAPKLLFHYYDKDFNNEADTPDNFQSRRPNTSFCFLDIRSPGLGDTAMYLCATSTDRGPYNEQFFGPGTRLTVL.

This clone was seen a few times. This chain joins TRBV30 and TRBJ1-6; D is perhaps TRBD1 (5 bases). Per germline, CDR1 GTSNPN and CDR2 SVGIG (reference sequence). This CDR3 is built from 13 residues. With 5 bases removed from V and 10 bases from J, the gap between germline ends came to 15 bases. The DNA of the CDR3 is TGTGCCTGGTCGGGGACTCGGGACTCACCCCTCCACTTT. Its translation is CAWSGTRDSPLHF. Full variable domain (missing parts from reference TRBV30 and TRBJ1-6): SQTIHQWPATLVQPVGSPLSLECTVEGTSNPNLYWYRQAAGRGLQLLFYSVGIGQISSEVPQNLSASRPQDRQFILSSKKLLLSDSGFYLCAWSGTRDSPLHFGNGTRLTVT.

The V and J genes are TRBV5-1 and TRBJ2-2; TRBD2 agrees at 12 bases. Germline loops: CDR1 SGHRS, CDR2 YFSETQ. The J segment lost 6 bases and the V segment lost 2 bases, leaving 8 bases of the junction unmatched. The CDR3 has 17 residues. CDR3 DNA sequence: TGCGCCAGCAGCTTAGCACTAGCGGGGGGTGTCGCCGGGGAGCTGTTTTTT. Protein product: CASSLALAGGVAGELFF. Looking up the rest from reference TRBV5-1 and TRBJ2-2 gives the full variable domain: KAGVTQTPRYLIKTRGQQVTLSCSPISGHRSVSWYQQTPGQGLQFLFEYFSETQRNKGNFPGRFSGRQFSNSRSEMNVSTLELGDSALYLCASSLALAGGVAGELFFGEGSRLTVL.

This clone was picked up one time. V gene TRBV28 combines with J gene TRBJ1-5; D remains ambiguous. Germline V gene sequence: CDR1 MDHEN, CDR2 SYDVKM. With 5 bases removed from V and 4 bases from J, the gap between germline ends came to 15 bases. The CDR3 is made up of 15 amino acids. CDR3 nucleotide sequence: TGTGCCAGCAGTCCCCTGGCGGGAGGTAATCAGCCCCAGCATTTT. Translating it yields CASSPLAGGNQPQHF.

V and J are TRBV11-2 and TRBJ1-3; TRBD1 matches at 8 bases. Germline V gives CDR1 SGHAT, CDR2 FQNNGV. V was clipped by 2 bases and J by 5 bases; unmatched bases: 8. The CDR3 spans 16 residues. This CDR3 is CASSLHRTGLRNTIYF. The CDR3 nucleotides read TGTGCCAGCAGCTTACACCGGACAGGGCTTAGAAACACCATATATTTT.

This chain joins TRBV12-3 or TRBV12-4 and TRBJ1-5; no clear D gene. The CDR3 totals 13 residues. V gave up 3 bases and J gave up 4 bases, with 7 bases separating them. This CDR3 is CASSLTGNQPQHF. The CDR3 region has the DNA TGTGCCAGCAGTTTGACGGGGAATCAGCCCCAGCATTTT.

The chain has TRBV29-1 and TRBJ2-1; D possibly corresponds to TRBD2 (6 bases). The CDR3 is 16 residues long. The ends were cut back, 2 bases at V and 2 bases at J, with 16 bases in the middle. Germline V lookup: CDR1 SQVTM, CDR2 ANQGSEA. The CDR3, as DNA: TGCAGCGTTGAATCAGAGTTGGGGGAGGCCTACAATGAGCAGTTCTTC. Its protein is CSVESELGEAYNEQFF.

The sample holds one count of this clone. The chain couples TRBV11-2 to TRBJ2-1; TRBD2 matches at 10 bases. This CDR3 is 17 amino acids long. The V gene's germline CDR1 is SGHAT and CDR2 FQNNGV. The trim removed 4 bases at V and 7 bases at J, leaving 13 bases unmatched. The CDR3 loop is CASSSSGGVRISNEQFF. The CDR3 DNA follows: TGTGCCAGCAGCTCGAGCGGGGGGGTAAGGATAAGTAATGAGCAGTTCTTC.

The DNA of the CDR3 is TGTGCCAGCTCCACAGGAATCAATCAGCCCCAGCATTTT. This gives the protein CASSTGINQPQHF. The chain recombines TRBV18 with TRBJ1-5, with TRBD1 as a possible D gene (5 bases). The V gene lost 6 bases and the J gene lost 3 bases, with 9 bases spanning the gap. The CDR3 is 13 residues long. Germline CDR1 KGHSH, CDR2 LQKENI. Full variable domain (outside the CDR3, taken from reference TRBV18 and TRBJ1-5): NAGVMQNPRHLVRRRGQEARLRCSPMKGHSHVYWYRQLPEEGLKFMVYLQKENIIDESGMPKERFSAEFPKEGPSILRIQQVVRGDSAAYFCASSTGINQPQHFGDGTRLSIL.

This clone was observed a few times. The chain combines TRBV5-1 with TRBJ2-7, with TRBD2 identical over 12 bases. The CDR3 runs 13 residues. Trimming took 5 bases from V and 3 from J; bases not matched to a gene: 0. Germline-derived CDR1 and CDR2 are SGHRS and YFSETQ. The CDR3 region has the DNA TGCGCCAGCAGGACTAGCGGGGGCTACGAGCAGTACTTC. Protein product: CASRTSGGYEQYF.

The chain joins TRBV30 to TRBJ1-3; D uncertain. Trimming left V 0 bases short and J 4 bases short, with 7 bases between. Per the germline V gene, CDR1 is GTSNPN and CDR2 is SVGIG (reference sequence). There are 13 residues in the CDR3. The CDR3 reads CAWSVHAGNTIYF. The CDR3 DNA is TGTGCCTGGAGTGTACACGCAGGAAACACCATATATTTT.

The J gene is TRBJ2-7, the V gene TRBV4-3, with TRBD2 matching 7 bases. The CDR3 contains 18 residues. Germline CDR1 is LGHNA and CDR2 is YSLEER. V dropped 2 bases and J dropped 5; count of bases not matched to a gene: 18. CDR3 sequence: CASSQLPPGSGVGNEQYF. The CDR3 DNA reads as TGCGCCAGCAGCCAACTCCCACCGGGGAGCGGGGTCGGGAACGAGCAGTACTTC.

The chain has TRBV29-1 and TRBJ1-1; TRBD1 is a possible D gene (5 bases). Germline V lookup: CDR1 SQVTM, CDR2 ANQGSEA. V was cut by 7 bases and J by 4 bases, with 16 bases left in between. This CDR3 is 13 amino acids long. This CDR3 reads CSARGGAGTEAFF. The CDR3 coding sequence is TGCAGCGCCCGGGGGGGTGCGGGCACTGAAGCTTTCTTT.